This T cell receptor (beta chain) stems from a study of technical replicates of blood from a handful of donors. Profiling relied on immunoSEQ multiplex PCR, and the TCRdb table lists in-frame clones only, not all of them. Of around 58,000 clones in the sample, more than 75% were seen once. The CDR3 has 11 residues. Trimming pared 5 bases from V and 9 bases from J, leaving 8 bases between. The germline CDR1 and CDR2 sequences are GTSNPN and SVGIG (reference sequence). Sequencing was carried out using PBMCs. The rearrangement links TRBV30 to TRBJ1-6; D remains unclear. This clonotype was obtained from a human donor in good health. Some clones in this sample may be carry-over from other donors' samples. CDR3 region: CAWANISPLHF. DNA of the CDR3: TGTGCCTGGGCTAATATTTCACCCCTCCACTTT.